The present T cell receptor (beta chain) was sequenced within a study of CD8 T cells in ankylosing spondylitis. TCRdb called the 5' RACE reads again in MiXCR, with one record for every CDR3 protein. The profile covers more than 20,000 distinct CDR3 sequences, with approximately 13% appearing a single time and 35% taken by the ten largest. V was trimmed by 3 bases and J by 0 bases, leaving 17 bases between them. Germline V gene lookup returns CDR1 DFQATT and CDR2 SNEGSKA (reference sequence). The CDR3 consists of 16 residues. Whole-study findings and limits: The authors reported significant enrichment of disease-linked clones in matched ankylosing spondylitis synovial fluid.

This clonotype has ten or more counts. The antigen remains unidentified. The receptor was isolated from a male donor with ankylosing spondylitis or in good health (not recorded which). The V call is TRBV20-1, the J call TRBJ2-5; TRBD2 is a possible D gene (6 bases). Sequencing input: blood. The CDR3 sequence is CSASDAGHGDQETQYF. CDR3 bases: TGCAGTGCTAGTGATGCGGGGCACGGGGACCAAGAGACCCAGTACTTC.